Each of the 31 T cell receptor beta chains below was sequenced from the same sample in a study of shared clonotypes between healthy human individuals. This table comes from immunoSEQ multiplex PCR, and its TCRdb copy is limited to in-frame clones, with some not included. The table shows some 2,500,000 clones, with under 95% occurring only once. Sequencing was done on a sample of naive CD4+ T cells from PBMCs. Regarding subset: CD45RA+ positively selected. Source of these receptors: a man between 18 and 35 years old in good health. Some clones in this sample may be carry-over from other donors' samples.

As for this clone: Distinct nucleotide sequences in the sample also encode this CDR3. The gene calls are TRBV15 and TRBJ1-2, with a tentative D call TRBD1 (6 bases). V lost 0 bases and J lost 5, with 10 bases in between. The CDR3 totals 14 residues. Germline V CDR1 and CDR2: LNHNV, YYDKDF (reference sequence). This CDR3 is CATSRDRQGYGYTF. CDR3 nucleotides: TGTGCCACCAGCAGAGATCGGCAGGGGTATGGCTACACCTTC. Variable domain in full (rest from reference TRBV15 and TRBJ1-2): DAMVIQNPRYQVTQFGKPVTLSCSQTLNHNVMYWYQQKSSQAPKLLFHYYDKDFNNEADTPDNFQSRRPNTSFCFLDIRSPGLGDTAMYLCATSRDRQGYGYTFGSGTRLTVV.

The genes are TRBV5-6 and TRBJ2-3, with a possible D match to TRBD2 (6 bases). Between the trimmed V and J ends, which lost 1 base and 3 bases, there was a span of 12 bases. The CDR3 has 15 amino acids. Germline CDR1 is SGHDT and CDR2 is YYEEEE. CDR3 sequence reads: CASSLYHGRTDTQYF. Here the CDR3 DNA reads TGTGCCAGCAGCTTGTACCACGGGAGAACAGATACGCAGTATTTT.

The chain uses TRBV25-1 and TRBJ1-1; D is uncertain. The V gene lost 8 bases and the J gene lost 5 bases, with 12 bases spanning the gap. Germline CDR1 is MGHDK and CDR2 is SYGVNS. CDR3 length: 12 amino acids. CDR3 sequence: CASQTWGTEAFF. In nucleotides, the CDR3 is TGTGCCAGCCAGACGTGGGGTACTGAAGCTTTCTTT.

This clone was seen only once. This chain joins TRBV6-5 and TRBJ2-7; 8 nucleotides align to TRBD1. The CDR3 length is 16 residues. CDR1 MNHEY and CDR2 SVGAGI come from the germline V gene. Trimming at V came to 2 bases and at J to 3 bases, leaving 9 bases not matched to a gene. CDR3 residues: CASSYGPGTGFYEQYF. As DNA, the CDR3 is TGTGCCAGCAGTTACGGACCCGGGACAGGATTCTACGAGCAGTACTTC.

The genes are TRBV30 and TRBJ1-5, with 7 positions matching TRBD1. CDR1 GTSNPN and CDR2 SVGIG come from the germline V gene (reference sequence). Trimming took 0 bases from V and 6 from J; bases not matched to a gene: 8. This CDR3 has 15 residues. CDR3: CAWSVLKGASQPQHF. CDR3 sequence (DNA): TGTGCCTGGAGTGTTTTGAAGGGGGCTAGTCAGCCCCAGCATTTT.

The chain uses TRBV7-2 and TRBJ2-3; 7 bases are a match to TRBD2. This CDR3 comprises 16 residues. J lost 0 bases, V lost 5 bases, and 8 bases had no gene match. The V gene's germline CDR1 is SGHTA and CDR2 FQGNSA. The CDR3 sequence is CASSGSGPPSTDTQYF. DNA for the CDR3: TGTGCCAGCAGCGGTAGCGGGCCTCCTAGCACAGATACGCAGTATTTT.

This sequence joins TRBV7-3 and TRBJ1-1, with D possibly TRBD1 on 6 matching bases. Deletions cut 5 bases from V and 4 bases from J, with 17 bases between. Germline loops: CDR1 SGHTA, CDR2 FQGTGA. The CDR3 loop spans 15 amino acids. DNA for the CDR3: TGTGCCAGCAGCGCGAACAGGGCACGGGGCACTGAAGCTTTCTTT. Residues: CASSANRARGTEAFF.

The J gene is TRBJ1-3, the V gene TRBV7-2; D not resolved. This CDR3 has 16 amino acids. V lost 1 base and J 0 bases, leaving 10 bases between the germline ends. Germline-derived CDR1 and CDR2 are SGHTA and FQGNSA. The CDR3, as DNA: TGTGCCAGCAGCTTAGTGGCAGCTCGCTCTGGAAACACCATATATTTT. This codes for CASSLVAARSGNTIYF.

This clone was seen only a few times. The J gene is TRBJ1-1, the V gene TRBV7-9, with D unclear. CDR1 and CDR2 from the germline V gene are SEHNR and FQNEAQ (reference sequence). The CDR3 totals 13 residues. V shed 1 base and J shed 3 bases, with 6 bases lying between them. CDR3: CASSLDAYTEAFF. The CDR3 DNA sequence: TGTGCCAGCAGCTTAGATGCGTACACTGAAGCTTTCTTT.

The chain combines TRBV6-5 with TRBJ2-3; 9 bases align to TRBD2. This CDR3 comprises 15 residues. Germline assignment: CDR1 MNHEY and CDR2 SVGAGI. The J segment lost 6 bases and the V segment lost 8 bases, leaving 12 bases of the junction unmatched. CDR3 bases: TGTGCCAGCCGAAAGGGCGGGAGGGCCTCCGATACGCAGTATTTT. This encodes CASRKGGRASDTQYF.

The CDR3 coding sequence is TGCGCCAGCAGCCCACAGGGGAATGAAGCTTTCTTT. As protein: CASSPQGNEAFF. V gene TRBV5-1 combines with J gene TRBJ1-1, with 7 bases aligning to TRBD1. The CDR3 spans 12 residues. Looked up from germline, CDR1 is SGHRS and CDR2 is YFSETQ. Losses at the gene ends were 4 bases for V and 7 bases for J; bases not matched to a gene: 4. Full variable domain (outside the CDR3, taken from reference TRBV5-1 and TRBJ1-1): KAGVTQTPRYLIKTRGQQVTLSCSPISGHRSVSWYQQTPGQGLQFLFEYFSETQRNKGNFPGRFSGRQFSNSRSEMNVSTLELGDSALYLCASSPQGNEAFFGQGTRLTVV.

The chain employs TRBV5-1 and TRBJ1-5; D ambiguous. CDR1 is SGHRS, CDR2 YFSETQ, per germline. V lost 5 bases to trimming and J lost 5 bases, with 20 bases between them. The CDR3 sequence is 16 residues long. The CDR3 coding sequence is TGCGCCAGCAGTCTTACCGGGCCCGAACCCCATCAGCCCCAGCATTTT. It codes for CASSLTGPEPHQPQHF.

The V gene is TRBV27, the J gene TRBJ2-3; D possibly corresponds to TRBD2 (7 bases). This CDR3 is 14 amino acids long. Germline V CDR1 and CDR2: MNHEY, SMNVEV (reference sequence). The V end was cut by 2 bases, the J end by 5 bases, with 11 bases between. The CDR3 DNA reads TGTGCCAGCAGTTTAGAGGGGGGGGTAGATACGCAGTATTTT. Protein: CASSLEGGVDTQYF.

Of note for this clone: A much larger clone differs by one base, so this may be a read error. The J gene is TRBJ2-5, the V gene TRBV25-1; D is unclear. The end of the DNA is better explained by TRBJ2-7, so the J call may be wrong. There are 11 residues in the CDR3. Germline V gene data show CDR1 as MGHDK and CDR2 as SYGVNS. The chain's CDR3 is CASSEGYEQYF. CDR3 bases: TGTGCCAGCAGTGAAGGCTACGAGCAGTACTTC.

Details on this clone: Germline and junction disagree at one end, which may indicate a read error. The chain carries TRBV18 and TRBJ2-7, with 10 nucleotides matching TRBD2. Looked up from germline, CDR1 is KGHSH and CDR2 is LQKENI. The CDR3 loop spans 14 amino acids. CDR3 sequence reads: CASSPPMGLAGETF. CDR3 coding DNA: TGTGCCAGCTCACCACCTATGGGTCTAGCGGGAGAAACCTTC. The full variable domain, completed using reference TRBV18 and TRBJ2-7, is NAGVMQNPRHLVRRRGQEARLRCSPMKGHSHVYWYRQLPEEGLKFMVYLQKENIIDESGMPKERFSAEFPKEGPSILRIQQVVRGDSAAYFCASSPPMGLAGETFGPGTRLTVT.

The J gene is TRBJ2-5, the V gene TRBV7-9; 8 bases agree with TRBD1. This CDR3 has 14 residues. Trimming took 1 base from V and 5 from J; bases not matched to a gene: 3. Germline V CDR1 and CDR2: SEHNR, FQNEAQ (reference sequence). For the CDR3, the DNA is TGTGCCAGCAGCTTAGGAAACAGGGGGGAGACCCAGTACTTC. Its protein is CASSLGNRGETQYF.

Comment on this clone: This same CDR3 is encoded by further DNA sequences in the sample. The chain has TRBV11-3 and TRBJ2-3; possibly TRBD2 for D (5 bases). CDR1 and CDR2 from the germline V gene are SGHNT and YENEEA. The CDR3 sequence is 16 residues long. Trimming left V 1 base short and J 2 bases short, with 13 bases between. DNA of the CDR3: TGTGCCAGCAGCTTAGGAGCGTCGGGGTACACAGATACGCAGTATTTT. This gives the protein CASSLGASGYTDTQYF.

As for this clone: This sample also contains other DNA sequences that code for the same CDR3. The chain uses TRBV7-8 and TRBJ2-7; 10 bases line up with TRBD2. The CDR3 spans 15 residues. The V gene's germline CDR1 is SGHVS and CDR2 FQNEAQ. V dropped 3 bases and J dropped 2; count of bases not matched to a gene: 4. The CDR3 protein is CASSLRLAGAYEQYF. As DNA, the CDR3 is TGTGCCAGCAGCTTGCGCCTAGCGGGAGCCTACGAGCAGTACTTC. Supplemented by reference TRBV7-8 and TRBJ2-7, the full variable domain reads GAGVSQSPRYKVAKRGQDVALRCDPISGHVSLFWYQQALGQGPEFLTYFQNEAQLDKSGLPSDRFFAERPEGSVSTLKIQRTQQEDSAVYLCASSLRLAGAYEQYFGPGTRLTVT.

This clone was counted a single time. The chain employs TRBV5-1 and TRBJ2-1, with 8 bases that match TRBD2. The germline CDR1 and CDR2 sequences are SGHRS and YFSETQ. The V segment lost 2 bases and the J segment 0 bases; nucleotides outside the gene matches: 16. The CDR3 is 20 amino acids. The CDR3 loop reads CASSLRPTSESGSSYNEQFF. Written as DNA, the CDR3 is TGCGCCAGCAGCTTACGCCCGACTAGCGAGAGCGGAAGCTCCTACAATGAGCAGTTCTTC.

This chain connects TRBV7-9 to TRBJ1-1; possible D gene TRBD1, 6 bases. The CDR3 runs 14 residues. Trimming shortened V by 3 bases and J by 6 bases, and 14 bases separated the two germline ends. Germline CDR1 SEHNR, CDR2 FQNEAQ (reference sequence). CDR3 sequence (DNA): TGTGCCAGCAGCTTCACGGGGGCATTAGCTGAAGCTTTCTTT. The encoded protein is CASSFTGALAEAFF. Using reference TRBV7-9 and TRBJ1-1 for the parts outside the CDR3, the full variable domain is DTGVSQNPRHKITKRGQNVTFRCDPISEHNRLYWYRQTLGQGPEFLTYFQNEAQLEKSRLLSDRFSAERPKGSFSTLEIQRTEQGDSAMYLCASSFTGALAEAFFGQGTRLTVV.

The chain carries TRBV14 and TRBJ1-1, with 7 bases lining up with TRBD1. CDR3 length equals 16 residues. V shed 3 bases and J 4 bases; nucleotides not matched to a gene: 11. Looked up from germline, CDR1 is SGHDN and CDR2 is FVKESK. The CDR3 DNA follows: TGTGCCAGCAGCCAGATCCTCCCCAGGGGGGTCACTGAAGCTTTCTTT. It codes for CASSQILPRGVTEAFF. Full variable domain (missing parts from reference TRBV14 and TRBJ1-1): EAGVTQFPSHSVIEKGQTVTLRCDPISGHDNLYWYRRVMGKEIKFLLHFVKESKQDESGMPNNRFLAERTGGTYSTLKVQPAELEDSGVYFCASSQILPRGVTEAFFGQGTRLTVV.

The gene calls are TRBV6-1 and TRBJ1-1; D is possibly TRBD1 (5 bases). Looked up from germline, CDR1 is MNHNS and CDR2 is SASEGT. V lost 6 bases and J lost 6, with 14 bases in between. The CDR3 has 13 residues. In DNA, the CDR3 is TGTGCCAGCAGGGAGCGGGACCCGTCTGAAGCTTTCTTT. It is translated as CASRERDPSEAFF.

This chain links TRBV5-1 with TRBJ2-3; TRBD2 is a possible D gene (6 bases). The germline V gene has CDR1 SGHRS and CDR2 YFSETQ. This CDR3 has 17 residues. Trimming stripped 4 bases from V and 2 bases from J, with 20 bases between. CDR3 sequence reads: CASSSQRGVAVTDTQYF. CDR3 coding DNA: TGCGCCAGCAGCAGTCAAAGGGGTGTAGCGGTCACAGATACGCAGTATTTT.

J is TRBJ2-2 and V is TRBV11-3, with a tentative D call TRBD1 (5 bases). CDR1 and CDR2 from the germline V gene are SGHNT and YENEEA. The CDR3 consists of 19 residues. V lost 4 bases, J lost 3 bases, and 24 bases lay in between. The CDR3 nucleotides are TGTGCCAGCAGCTCTTCAGGGAAGTGGGCTGAATGGGACACCGGGGAGCTGTTTTTT. Amino acid sequence: CASSSSGKWAEWDTGELFF.

The chain recombines TRBV7-2 with TRBJ2-5; D is unclear. CDR1 SGHTA and CDR2 FQGNSA come from the germline V gene. The CDR3 extends over 14 amino acids. Trimming took off 5 bases at V and 2 bases at J, with 12 bases between the two ends. The CDR3 protein is CASSQSGFQETQYF. Here the CDR3 DNA reads TGTGCCAGCAGCCAATCCGGGTTTCAAGAGACCCAGTACTTC.

The CDR3, as DNA: TGTGCCAGCAGTGATGGGACAGGGATTGAAGCTTTCTTT. Translated, it gives CASSDGTGIEAFF. The rearrangement uses TRBV2 and TRBJ1-1, with 9 positions matching TRBD1. Germline V gene data show CDR1 as SNHLY and CDR2 as FYNNEI. With 3 bases clipped from V and 7 bases from J, the junction kept 3 bases outside the gene matches. This CDR3 region has 13 residues.

The chain employs TRBV5-6 and TRBJ2-2; weak D call: TRBD1 (6 bases). The germline CDR1 and CDR2 sequences are SGHDT and YYEEEE. Trimming shortened V by 7 bases and J by 1 base, and 11 bases separated the two germline ends. The CDR3 runs to 14 residues. The CDR3 is CASGTGRNTGELFF. The CDR3 nucleotides are TGTGCCAGCGGAACAGGGAGGAACACCGGGGAGCTGTTTTTT.

This chain uses TRBV7-2 with TRBJ2-1, with 8 bases that match TRBD2. CDR3 length: 15 residues. The V and J ends lost 5 bases and 2 bases, in that order; junction bases with no gene match: 5. The germline gives CDR1 SGHTA, CDR2 FQGNSA. CDR3 coding DNA: TGTGCCAGCAGCGTACTAGCGGCCCCCTACAATGAGCAGTTCTTC. Translated, it gives CASSVLAAPYNEQFF. Complete variable domain (other parts from reference TRBV7-2 and TRBJ2-1): GAGVSQSPSNKVTEKGKDVELRCDPISGHTALYWYRQSLGQGLEFLIYFQGNSAPDKSGLPSDRFSAERTGGSVSTLTIQRTQQEDSAVYLCASSVLAAPYNEQFFGPGTRLTVL.

The rearrangement uses TRBV21-1 and TRBJ1-5. TRBV21-1 is an annotated pseudogene. The CDR3 is 21 residues long. CDR3 DNA: TGTGCCAGCAGCAAAAGGCCACTACCGTTTGGGGGGCGCTTTAAGAATCAGCCCCAGCATTTT. This encodes CASSKRPLPFGGRFKNQPQHF.

This clone showed up just once. This chain links TRBV12-5 with TRBJ2-3; no reliable D call. This CDR3 comprises 12 residues. Germline assignment: CDR1 LGHNT and CDR2 FRNRAP. Trimming stripped 5 bases from V and 2 bases from J, with 5 bases between. As DNA, the CDR3 is TGTGCTAGTGGTCCGAACACAGATACGCAGTATTTT. Its translation: CASGPNTDTQYF.

This clone showed up just once. This sequence joins TRBV2 and TRBJ1-4; D possibly corresponds to TRBD1 (5 bases). Germline V gene sequence: CDR1 SNHLY, CDR2 FYNNEI. Trimming took 6 bases from V and 7 from J, leaving 9 bases between them. CDR3 length: 12 amino acids. The chain's CDR3 is CASSREAEKLFF. Written as DNA, the CDR3 is TGTGCCAGCAGCAGGGAGGCTGAAAAACTGTTTTTT.